This TCR beta chain was sequenced during a study of cytomegalovirus exposure and HLA in healthy donors. PCR used 60 Vbeta primers and 13 Jbeta primers. Sequencing used immunoSEQ multiplex PCR; TCRdb keeps in-frame clones, though not all of them. Its clone listing holds approximately 110,000 clones. CDR1 and CDR2 (germline): SGDLS, YYNGEE. V lost 0 bases and J lost 9; bases outside the gene matches: 1. The CDR3 totals 14 residues. The source is a man aged 40-49 years in good health and CMV-seronegative. This chain connects TRBV9 to TRBJ2-4; TRBD1 aligns across 12 bases. Sequenced input: PBMCs. CDR3 in DNA: TGTGCCAGCAGCGTAGCGGGACAGGGGGCCATTCAGTACTTC. This sequence encodes CASSVAGQGAIQYF.